The T cell receptor beta chain under discussion was sequenced for a study of CD8 T cells in Susac syndrome. RNA, at roughly 0.5 to 1 ug, was reverse transcribed with random hexamers. A single record per CDR3 protein comes from TCRdb applying MiXCR to the immunoSEQ multiplex PCR reads. The repertoire has a few hundred thousand distinct CDR3 sequences, 70% to 90% of them found once; the top ten carry 0.11%. Germline V gives CDR1 GTSNPN, CDR2 SVGIG (reference sequence). With 0 bases removed from V and 5 bases from J, the gap between germline ends came to 16 bases. The CDR3 is 15 amino acids. CD8+ and CD4+ T cells from blood underwent TCR beta sequencing.

The specimen was CD8+ T cells from PBMCs. The clonotype comes from a human donor with multiple sclerosis. The chain links TRBV30 to TRBJ1-1, with D possibly matching TRBD1 (5 bases). CDR3: CAWSVFEGLATEAFF. The CDR3 bases are TGTGCCTGGAGTGTCTTCGAGGGGCTAGCAACTGAAGCTTTCTTT.